This T cell receptor beta chain was sequenced during a study of liver allograft versus peripheral blood T cells. Study-level information: Comparisons were made between T cell receptor repertoires found in transplanted livers and those circulating in recipients' peripheral blood. Study results and limitations: Intra-allograft T cell receptor repertoires in the liver reportedly differed from peripheral blood repertoires.

This clonotype was observed at least ten times. What it binds is not known. In TCRdb, the reads were re-called with MiXCR into one record per CDR3 protein. The profile shows more than 9,000 distinct CDR3 sequences, 15% to 20% of them singletons. The clonotype originates from a human patient who had a liver transplant. The graft donor may be the source of some T cells.

In DNA form, the CDR3 reads TGTGCCAGCAGTAAAGGAGGATGGGGTCAGAGCTCCTACGAGCAGTACTTC. Translating gives CASSKGGWGQSSYEQYF. The genes are TRBV6-1 and TRBJ2-7, with a tentative D call TRBD2 (5 bases). The CDR3 runs 17 residues. Trimming left V 5 bases short and J 0 bases short, with 20 bases between. CDR1 and CDR2 (germline): MNHNS, SASEGT.